The sequence of this T cell receptor (beta chain) was determined in a study of naive and memory T cell subsets. The library had UMIs added by 3' ligation of an oligonucleotide to TCR cDNA. Adult healthy volunteers gave 2.5 ml peripheral blood for whole-blood RNA. This clonotype was detected many times. This CDR3 is 13 amino acids long. The germline gives CDR1 GTSNPN, CDR2 SVGIG (reference sequence). The V gene end was trimmed by 7 bases and the J gene end by 4 bases; junction bases not matched to a gene: 7. Amplification of ligated cDNA took four PCR rounds with SP2 and nested alpha and beta constant primers. TCRdb redid the calling of the 5' RACE reads with MiXCR, one entry per CDR3 protein. The data hold more than 45,000 distinct CDR3 sequences, with about 7% observed a single time.

The receptor was isolated from a male donor in good health. The rearrangement joins TRBV30 to TRBJ1-1, with 9 positions matching TRBD1. The CDR3 spells CASHRGLRTEAFF. The CDR3 DNA follows: TGTGCCTCTCACAGGGGGCTGCGCACTGAAGCTTTCTTT.